One and the same sample provided the 6 T cell receptor beta chains below, sequenced in a study of T cell changes during pregnancy in multiple sclerosis. Profiled with immunoSEQ multiplex PCR; TCRdb holds only in-frame clones, not every one. The repertoire consists of about 59,000 clones, with about 92% occurring once and the leading ten covering roughly 2.6%. The sample was peripheral blood, taken in the second trimester of pregnancy. These receptors all come from a female donor in good health, enrolled as a control in a pregnancy study.

The chain recombines TRBV7-9 with TRBJ2-3, with D possibly matching TRBD1 (5 bases). The CDR3 contains 16 residues. V was pared by 1 base and J by 2 bases, with 13 bases between. Germline-derived CDR1 and CDR2 are SEHNR and FQNEAQ (reference sequence). The CDR3 loop reads CASSLEKGLYTDTQYF. The DNA for the CDR3 is TGTGCCAGCAGCTTAGAGAAGGGGCTTTACACAGATACGCAGTATTTT. The complete variable domain, with remaining parts taken from reference TRBV7-9 and TRBJ2-3, reads DTGVSQNPRHKITKRGQNVTFRCDPISEHNRLYWYRQTLGQGPEFLTYFQNEAQLEKSRLLSDRFSAERPKGSFSTLEIQRTEQGDSAMYLCASSLEKGLYTDTQYFGPGTRLTVL.

CDR3 DNA sequence: TGTGCCAGCAGTTACTCAGGACAGGGAAGCAATCAGCCCCAGCATTTT. It specifies CASSYSGQGSNQPQHF. The chain combines TRBV6-5 with TRBJ1-5; 8 nucleotides agree with TRBD1. The CDR3 is 16 amino acids. The trim removed 0 bases at V and 1 base at J, leaving 2 bases unmatched. Germline CDR1 and CDR2: MNHEY and SVGAGI.

This chain joins TRBV27 and TRBJ1-1, with unresolved D. Trimming took 0 bases from V and 10 from J, leaving 15 bases between them. Germline lookup yields CDR1 MNHEY and CDR2 SMNVEV (reference sequence). The length of the CDR3 is 14 residues. Here the CDR3 reads CASSLSPGRRTAFF. The CDR3 nucleotides read TGTGCCAGCAGTTTATCGCCAGGCAGGAGGACAGCTTTCTTT.

The chain uses TRBV7-2 and TRBJ2-2; 9 bases align to TRBD2. This CDR3 spans 12 amino acids. V lost 9 bases to trimming and J lost 4 bases; unmatched junction nucleotides: 0. The germline gives CDR1 SGHTA, CDR2 FQGNSA. The CDR3 here is CARTSGTGELFF. The CDR3 coding sequence is TGTGCCAGGACTAGCGGCACCGGGGAGCTGTTTTTT.

The chain carries TRBV5-8 and TRBJ2-1, with 7 bases that match TRBD1. The CDR3 covers 14 residues. Germline values: CDR1 SGHTS, CDR2 YDEGEE. The trim removed 0 bases at V and 3 bases at J, leaving 0 bases unmatched. In DNA, the CDR3 is TGTGCCAGCAGCTTGGGACAGGGCTACAATGAGCAGTTCTTC. Translating it yields CASSLGQGYNEQFF.

This chain connects TRBV14 to TRBJ2-1; a possible D gene is TRBD1 (6 bases). The CDR3 contains 15 residues. The ends were cut back, 2 bases at V and 9 bases at J, with 17 bases in the middle. Per germline, CDR1 SGHDN and CDR2 FVKESK. The CDR3 is CASSQFNRVMSEQFF. CDR3 DNA sequence: TGTGCCAGCAGCCAATTTAACAGGGTGATGAGTGAGCAGTTCTTC.